The following is a T cell receptor beta chain sequence with its context. What this receptor recognizes is not known. Base quality data are lacking; no much larger clone is found one base away. The sample comes from a study of CD8 T cells in Susac syndrome (dated by TCRdb to between 2017 and 2020). The study in broad terms: Of the Susac syndrome patients who were sequenced, 5 or 6 had clinically active disease and about eight were in clinical remission. Repertoire sequencing was used to test whether CD8+ T cell activation and differentiation in Susac syndrome was antigen driven. At the time of blood withdrawal, Susac syndrome patients were either therapy-naive, taking corticosteroids (with some also receiving IVIg), or on IVIg alone.

The research as a whole found: The number of individuals in the TCR sequencing and HLA analysis was acknowledged as relatively small. In the CD4+ T cell repertoire of Susac syndrome patients, clonal expansion was not detected.

RNA was extracted with the RNeasy kit and roughly 0.5 to 1 ug was reverse transcribed using random hexamers. The immunoSEQ multiplex PCR assay, which covers 54 Vbeta and 13 Jbeta segments, was used to amplify TCR beta CDR3 regions. PCR amplification bias was corrected using a synthetic template baseline for primer optimization and computational correction. The published analysis was carried out like this. Reads were annotated to V, D and J genes according to IMGT and were analyzed with immunoSEQ Analyzer, with only productive sequences retained. To calculate clonality, Shannon entropy was normalized by log2 of the number of productive unique sequences and then subtracted from one. For each patient and control, public and private clones were evaluated within the 100 most prevalent clones. Clones were defined as Susac-specific when absent from the healthy and MS cohorts, from roughly 1,100 published viral clones and from other ImmuneACCESS disease sequences. TCRdb reworked the public reads: Q25 trimming with fastp, MiXCR clone assembly, productive beta chains retained. Entries are consolidated by CDR3 protein sequence, retaining the most common genes and DNA. It is TCRdb's table, rather than the study itself, that gives the V and J calls and clone size. Across this sample there are about 160,000 distinct CDR3 sequences, with more than 95% seen only once. 0.095% to 0.15% of the sample lies in the top ten.

Peripheral blood CD8+ and CD4+ T cells from healthy donors, Susac syndrome patients and multiple sclerosis patients were profiled by high-throughput TCR beta sequencing. Recently defined diagnostic criteria for definite or probable disease were met by the Susac syndrome patients. Bulk CD8+ and CD4+ T cells were purified magnetically by negative isolation, whereas CD8+ TEMRA cells were enriched by FACS. Blood was collected in EDTA tubes and processed within 24 hours, with PBMCs isolated through density gradient centrifugation. PBMCs destined for TCR sequencing were cryopreserved in liquid nitrogen and later thawed in a 37 °C water bath. A purity of at least 90% was achieved for sorted or isolated CD4+, CD8+ and CD8+ TEMRA cells. V lost 4 bases and J lost 8 bases; the stretch between them is 17 bases long. The germline V gene yields MNHEY for CDR1 and SVGAGI for CDR2. Inclusive of the bounding cysteine and phenylalanine, the CDR3 is 14 residues long. The only DNA kept is the CDR3, 42 bases in frame from the first base.

What was sequenced was CD4+ T cells from PBMCs. The rearrangement combines TRBV6-5 with TRBJ1-1; the D segment cannot be called with confidence. This sequence was found in a human donor with Susac syndrome. The sequence in DNA is TGTGCCAGCAGTTTCGAGGGTTTCAGAGGGGAAGCTTTCTTT. This translates into CASSFEGFRGEAFF.